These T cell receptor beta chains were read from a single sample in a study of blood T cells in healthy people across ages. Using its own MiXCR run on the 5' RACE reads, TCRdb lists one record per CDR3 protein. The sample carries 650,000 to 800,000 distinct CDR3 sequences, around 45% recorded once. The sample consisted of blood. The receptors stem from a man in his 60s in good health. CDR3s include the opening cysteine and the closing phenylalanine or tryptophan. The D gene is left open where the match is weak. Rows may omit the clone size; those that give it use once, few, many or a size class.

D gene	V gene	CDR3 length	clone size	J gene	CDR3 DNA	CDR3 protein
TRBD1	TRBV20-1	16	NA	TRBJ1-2	TGCAGTGCTTCGCTTCCCGGGACAGGGCTCGGCTATGGCTACACCTTC	CSASLPGTGLGYGYTF
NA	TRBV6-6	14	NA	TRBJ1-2	TGTGCCAGCAGTTTTCTAGGAGCTAACTATGGCTACACCTTC	CASSFLGANYGYTF
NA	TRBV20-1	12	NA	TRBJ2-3	TGCAGTGCTAGGCCTAGCACAGATACGCAGTATTTT	CSARPSTDTQYF
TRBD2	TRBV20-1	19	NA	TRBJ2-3	TGCAGTGCTAGAGGGGGACTAGCGGGGGCGGGGCTATTTACAGATACGCAGTATTTT	CSARGGLAGAGLFTDTQYF
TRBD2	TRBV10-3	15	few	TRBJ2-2	TGTGCCATCAGTGACTCTAGCGGGGGGGCCGGGGAGCTGTTTTTT	CAISDSSGGAGELFF
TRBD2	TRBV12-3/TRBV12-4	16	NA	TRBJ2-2	TGTGCCAGCAGTTTAGCGGTTAGCGGGGGCACCGGGGAGCTGTTTTTT	CASSLAVSGGTGELFF
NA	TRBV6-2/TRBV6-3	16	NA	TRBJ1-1	TGTGCCAGCAGCCCCTTGGGGGTCCCCATGAACACCGAAGCTTTCTTT	CASSPLGVPMNTEAFF
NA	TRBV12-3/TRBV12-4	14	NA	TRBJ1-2	TGTGCCAGCAGTCAAAGGATCTTTAACTATGGCTACAACTTC	CASSQRIFNYGYNF
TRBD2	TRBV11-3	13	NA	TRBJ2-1	TGTGCCACCAAGACTAGCGGGGGCGATGAGCAGTTCTTC	CATKTSGGDEQFF
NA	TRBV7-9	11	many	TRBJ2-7	TGTGCCAGCAGTTTAGCGGCGGAGCAGTACTTC	CASSLAAEQYF
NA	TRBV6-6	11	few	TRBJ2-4	TGTGCCAGCAGTTTTACGGGACCGCAGTACTTC	CASSFTGPQYF
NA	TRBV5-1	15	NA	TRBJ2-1	TGTGCCAGCAGCACACAGGCGGACGGGGACAATGAGCAGTTCTTC	CASSTQADGDNEQFF
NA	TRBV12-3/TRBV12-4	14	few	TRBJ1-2	TGTGCCAGCAGTTCCTTCTTAAGTAACTATGGCTACACCTTC	CASSSFLSNYGYTF
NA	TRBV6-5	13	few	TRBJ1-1	TGTGCCAGCGAAGGGGGGGAAAGCACTGAAGCTTTCTTT	CASEGGESTEAFF
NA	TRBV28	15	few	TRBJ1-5	TGTGCCAGCAGTTTGATAACAAATAGCAATCAGCCCCAGCATTTT	CASSLITNSNQPQHF
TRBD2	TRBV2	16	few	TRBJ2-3	TGTGCCAGCAGCTATCAACTAGCGGGGGTTGGGGATACGCAGTATTTT	CASSYQLAGVGDTQYF
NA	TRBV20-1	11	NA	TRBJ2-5	TGCAGTGCAGCCGGATTGGAGACCCAGTACTTC	CSAAGLETQYF
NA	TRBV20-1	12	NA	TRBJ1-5	TGCAGTGCTAACAGGGCCGAACAGCCCCAGCATTTT	CSANRAEQPQHF
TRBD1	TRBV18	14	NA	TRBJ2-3	TGTGCCAGCTCACGGACAGGGGCGGCAGATACGCAGTATTTT	CASSRTGAADTQYF
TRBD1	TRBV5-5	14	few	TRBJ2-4	TGTGCCAGCAGCTTGGGGACAGGGCGAAACATTCAGTACTTC	CASSLGTGRNIQYF
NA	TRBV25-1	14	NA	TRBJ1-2	TGTGCCAGCCGTGGGTGGTCGTCTAACTATGGCTACACCTTC	CASRGWSSNYGYTF
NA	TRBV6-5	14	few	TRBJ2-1	TGTGCCAGCAGTTATTTCGTTGGCGACAATGAGCAGTTCTTC	CASSYFVGDNEQFF
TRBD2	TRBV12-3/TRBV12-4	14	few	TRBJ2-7	TGTGCCAGCAGAGTAGCGGGGGGAACCTACGAGCAGTACTTC	CASRVAGGTYEQYF
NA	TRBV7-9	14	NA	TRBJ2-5	TGTGCCGGCAGCTCCTATAGCGTAAGGGAGACCCAGTACTTC	CAGSSYSVRETQYF
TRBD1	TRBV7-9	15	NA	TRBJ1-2	TGTGCCAGCAGCCTAGTCTCGGACAGGGGGCGCGGCTACACCTTC	CASSLVSDRGRGYTF
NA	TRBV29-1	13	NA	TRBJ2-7	TGCAGCGTTGAAGGCCTTAGGTCGGGCGAGCAGTACTTC	CSVEGLRSGEQYF
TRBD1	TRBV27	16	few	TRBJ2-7	TGTGCCAGCAGTCCAACGGACAGGGGCCGGTCCTACGAGCAGTACTTC	CASSPTDRGRSYEQYF
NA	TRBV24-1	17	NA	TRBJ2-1	TGTGCCACCAGTGATAACTGGGCGACTGGATCTTGCAATGAGCAGTTCTTC	CATSDNWATGSCNEQFF
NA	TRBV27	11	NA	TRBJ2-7	TGTGCCAACAGCGGTCCCATAGAGCAGTACTTC	CANSGPIEQYF
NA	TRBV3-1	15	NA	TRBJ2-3	TGTGCCAGCAGCTCCCGGGACCCAGGACAGCATACGCAGTATTTT	CASSSRDPGQHTQYF
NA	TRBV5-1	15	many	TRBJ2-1	TGCGCCAGCAGCTTGGAACTAGAAAACTACAATGAGCAGTTCTTC	CASSLELENYNEQFF
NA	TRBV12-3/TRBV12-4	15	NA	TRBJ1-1	TGTGCCAGCAGTTTAAGACAGAAGACGAACACTGAAGCTTTCTTT	CASSLRQKTNTEAFF
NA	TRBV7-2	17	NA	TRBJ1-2	TGTGCCAGCAGCTTAATGAGGCCAGACCGATTTGACTATGGCTACACCTTC	CASSLMRPDRFDYGYTF
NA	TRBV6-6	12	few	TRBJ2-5	TGTGCCAGCAGTTATGCGCAAGAGACCCAGTACTTC	CASSYAQETQYF
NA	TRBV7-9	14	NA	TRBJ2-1	TGTGCCAGCAGCGACGGTGCGGGAATGGAGACCCAGTTCTTC	CASSDGAGMETQFF
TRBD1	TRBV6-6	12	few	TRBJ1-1	TGTGCCAGCCGATCAGGGGGCACTGAAGCTTTCTTT	CASRSGGTEAFF
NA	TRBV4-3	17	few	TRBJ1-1	TGCGCCAGCAGCCAAGTTCCATCGGGGGCGATGAACACTGAAGCTTTCTTT	CASSQVPSGAMNTEAFF
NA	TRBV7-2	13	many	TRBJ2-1	TGTGCCAGCAGCTCGGGCTCCTACAATGAGCAGTTCTTC	CASSSGSYNEQFF
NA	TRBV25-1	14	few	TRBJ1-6	TGTGCCAGCACTTCCAGCGGATATAATTCACCCCTCCACTTT	CASTSSGYNSPLHF
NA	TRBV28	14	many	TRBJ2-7	TGTGCCAGCAGTTTGGGAGAAAAGAGCTACGAGCAGTACTTC	CASSLGEKSYEQYF
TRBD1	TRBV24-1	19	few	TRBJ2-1	TGTGCCACCAGTGATTCCTGGACAGGGGAGGGGACCCCCTACAATGAGCAGTTCTTC	CATSDSWTGEGTPYNEQFF
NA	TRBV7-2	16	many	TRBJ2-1	TGTGCCAGCAGCTTTTTTGTTACAGCTACCTACAATGAGCAGTTCTTC	CASSFFVTATYNEQFF
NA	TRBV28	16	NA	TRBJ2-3	TGTGCCAGCAGTATTAGTGGGACACAGAGCACAGATACGCAGTATTTT	CASSISGTQSTDTQYF
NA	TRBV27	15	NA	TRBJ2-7	TGTGCCAGCAGGGCCCGGGACACTATCTTCTACGAGCAGTACTTC	CASRARDTIFYEQYF
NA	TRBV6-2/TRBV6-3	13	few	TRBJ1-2	TGTGCCAGCAGTTACGAGGTCACCTATGGCTACACCTTC	CASSYEVTYGYTF
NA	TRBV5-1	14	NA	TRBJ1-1	TGCGCCAGCAGCTTGGCACAGCTTAACACTGAAGCTTTCTTT	CASSLAQLNTEAFF